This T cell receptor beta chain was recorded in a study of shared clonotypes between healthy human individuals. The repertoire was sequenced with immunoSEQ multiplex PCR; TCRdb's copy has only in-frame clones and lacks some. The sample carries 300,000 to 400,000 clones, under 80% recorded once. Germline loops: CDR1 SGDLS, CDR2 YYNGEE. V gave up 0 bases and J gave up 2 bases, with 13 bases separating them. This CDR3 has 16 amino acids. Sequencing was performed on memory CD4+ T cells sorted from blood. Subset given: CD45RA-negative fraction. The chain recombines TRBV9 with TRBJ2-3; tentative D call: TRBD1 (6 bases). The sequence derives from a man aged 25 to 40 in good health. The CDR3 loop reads CASSVETGRFTDTQYF. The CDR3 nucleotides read TGTGCCAGCAGCGTAGAGACAGGCCGCTTCACAGATACGCAGTATTTT.